This TCR beta chain derives from a study of T cell changes during pregnancy in multiple sclerosis. Germline CDR1 and CDR2: MNHEY and SVGAGI. With V trimmed by 5 bases and J by 8 bases, 8 bases remained unmatched. The CDR3 is 14 amino acids. Assay used: immunoSEQ multiplex PCR; TCRdb lists only in-frame clones, some missing. The table includes approximately 10,000 clones, about four fifths detected once. This TCR derives from a female donor in good health, enrolled as a control in a pregnancy study. The J gene is TRBJ1-4, the V gene TRBV6-5, with TRBD1 matching 7 bases. Sequenced here: CD8+ T cells from peripheral blood mononuclear cells, sampled after pregnancy. The CDR3: CASSRTGRREKLFF. DNA for the CDR3: TGTGCCAGCAGTCGGACAGGCCGGCGCGAAAAACTGTTTTTT.